Each of the 4 T cell receptor beta chains below was sequenced from the same sample in a study of shared clonotypes between healthy human individuals. Using immunoSEQ multiplex PCR, the repertoire was profiled, and TCRdb retains in-frame clones only, with some absent. The sample holds about 2.4 million clones, 80% to 95% seen once. The material sequenced was naive CD4+ T cells from PBMCs. This sample's subset: CD45RA+ positively selected. These receptors were obtained from a man between 18 and 29 years old in good health. Some clones in this sample may be carry-over from other donors' samples.

This clone was seen only once. At the DNA level, this CDR3 is encoded by other sequences in the same sample as well. The chain joins TRBV6-5 to TRBJ2-3; D is tentatively TRBD1 or TRBD2 (5 bases each). Germline assignment: CDR1 MNHEY and CDR2 SVGAGI. This CDR3 spans 13 amino acids. Trimming cost V 6 bases and J 1 base, with 8 bases left between them. CDR3 residues: CASRRDGTDTQYF. CDR3 DNA sequence: TGTGCCAGCAGACGGGACGGCACAGATACGCAGTATTTT.

This sequence joins TRBV5-1 and TRBJ2-7; the match to TRBD1 covers 9 bases. CDR1 is SGHRS and CDR2 is YFSETQ in the germline V gene. CDR3 size: 15 residues. With 0 bases clipped from V and 9 bases from J, the junction kept 10 bases outside the gene matches. This chain's CDR3 is CASSLDRGQGLGQYF. Here the CDR3 DNA reads TGCGCCAGCAGCTTGGATAGGGGACAGGGTCTTGGGCAGTACTTC.

The chain recombines TRBV5-1 with TRBJ2-1; the D is unclear. This CDR3 is built from 14 residues. CDR1 and CDR2 from the germline V gene are SGHRS and YFSETQ. The V end was cut by 0 bases, the J end by 0 bases, with 4 bases between. CDR3 amino acids: CASSLDYSYNEQFF. DNA of the CDR3: TGCGCCAGCAGCTTGGACTACTCCTACAATGAGCAGTTCTTC.

The chain couples TRBV18 to TRBJ1-2; D is undetermined. CDR3 length: 13 residues. Trimming removed 2 bases from V and 3 bases from J, with 7 bases in between. The germline CDR1 and CDR2 sequences are KGHSH and LQKENI. CDR3 DNA sequence: TGTGCCAGCTCACCAGGCTTCGACTATGGCTACACCTTC. Amino acid sequence: CASSPGFDYGYTF.